The rows below give T cell receptor beta chains drawn from one sample of a study of somatic mutations in cytotoxic T cells in rheumatoid arthritis. TCRdb keeps only in-frame clones here, not all; method: immunoSEQ multiplex PCR. The table shows tens of thousands of clones, with more than 75% occurring only once. The sample consisted of CD8+ T cells sorted from blood. The receptors derive from an adult with rheumatoid arthritis. CDR3s include the opening cysteine and the closing phenylalanine or tryptophan. The D gene is left open where the match is weak. Clone size is shown for a subset of rows, as once, few, many or a class of expanded clone.

>TRBJ1-3|NA|NA|TRBV10-3
CAISEDGNTIYF
TGTGCCATCAGTGAGGACGGAAACACCATATATTTT
>TRBJ2-7|NA|TRBD2|TRBV6-1
CASTKTSGYAYEQYF
TGTGCCAGCACTAAAACTAGCGGCTATGCCTACGAGCAGTACTTC
>TRBJ2-7|NA|NA|TRBV19
CASGAGNSYEQYF
TGTGCCAGTGGGGCAGGGAACTCCTACGAGCAGTACTTC
>TRBJ2-7|NA|NA|TRBV6-1
CASSEPSRGTYEQYF
TGTGCCAGCAGTGAACCGTCGCGGGGAACCTACGAGCAGTACTTC
>TRBJ2-1|NA|TRBD1|TRBV10-3
CAISDPTGAYNEQFF
TGTGCCATCAGTGACCCTACAGGGGCCTACAATGAGCAGTTCTTC
>TRBJ2-1|few|NA|TRBV7-2
CASSLALAPNEQFF
TGTGCCAGCAGCTTAGCGCTGGCGCCCAATGAGCAGTTCTTC
>TRBJ2-3|NA|NA|TRBV5-6
CASVRRQGTDTQYF
TGTGCCAGCGTTCGGCGACAGGGCACAGATACGCAGTATTTT
>TRBJ1-2|NA|TRBD1|TRBV11-2
CASSAEQGNYGYTF
TGTGCCAGCAGCGCCGAACAGGGGAACTATGGCTACACCTTC
>TRBJ2-7|NA|NA|TRBV10-3
CAISESSETNEQYF
TGTGCCATCAGTGAGTCCTCGGAGACCAACGAGCAGTACTTC
>TRBJ2-2|NA|NA|TRBV10-3
CATKAAAGELFF
TGTGCCACCAAGGCCGCCGCGGGGGAGCTGTTTTTT
>TRBJ2-1|NA|TRBD2|TRBV7-9
CASSRSSGRGNEQFF
TGTGCCAGCAGTCGTTCTAGCGGGAGGGGAAATGAGCAGTTCTTC
>TRBJ2-1|NA|TRBD2|TRBV6-1
CASSEARGAPYNEQFF
TGTGCCAGCAGTGAAGCGCGGGGGGCCCCCTACAATGAGCAGTTCTTC
>TRBJ2-7|NA|TRBD1|TRBV11-2
CASSRDSYEQYF
TGTGCCAGCAGCAGGGACAGCTACGAGCAGTACTTC
>TRBJ1-2|NA|NA|TRBV10-2
CASSDAYGYTF
TGCGCCAGCAGTGACGCCTATGGCTACACCTTC
>TRBJ2-3|NA|NA|TRBV11-2
CASSLFADTQYF
TGTGCCAGCAGCTTATTTGCAGATACGCAGTATTTT
>TRBJ2-3|once|TRBD2|TRBV28
CASTPLADSTDTQYF
TGTGCCAGCACCCCACTAGCGGATAGCACAGATACGCAGTATTTT
>TRBJ2-2|NA|NA|TRBV5-1
CATAEGANTGELFF
TGCGCCACCGCGGAGGGGGCGAACACCGGGGAGCTGTTTTTT